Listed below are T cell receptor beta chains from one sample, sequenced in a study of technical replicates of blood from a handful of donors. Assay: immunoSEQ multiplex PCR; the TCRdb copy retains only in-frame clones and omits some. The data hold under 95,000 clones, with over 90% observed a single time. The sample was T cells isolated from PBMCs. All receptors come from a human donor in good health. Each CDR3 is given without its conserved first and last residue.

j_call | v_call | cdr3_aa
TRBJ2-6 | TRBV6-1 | ASSAFGQGGANVLT
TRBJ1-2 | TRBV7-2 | ASSLKVAQKGGYT
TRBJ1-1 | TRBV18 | ASSLDRVGFEAF
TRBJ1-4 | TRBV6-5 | ASSYDLWGSEKLF
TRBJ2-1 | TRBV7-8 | ASSLLLAGGNEQF
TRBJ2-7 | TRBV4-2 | ASSPRTSGYEQY
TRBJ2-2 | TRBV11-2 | ASKETGTNTGELF
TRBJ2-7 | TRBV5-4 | ASSPRQGLYEQY
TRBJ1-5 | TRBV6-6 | ASSYGTGFSNQPQH
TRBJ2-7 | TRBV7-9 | ASSFGTGPYEQY
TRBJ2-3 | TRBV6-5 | ASSTTGGTDTQY
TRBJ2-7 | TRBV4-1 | ASSQVISGLAGAPGTYEQY
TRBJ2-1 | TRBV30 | AWWTGQIEQF
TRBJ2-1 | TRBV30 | AWSALVLQF
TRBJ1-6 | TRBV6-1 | ASNSIGANSPLH
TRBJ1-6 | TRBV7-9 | ASSPEGNSPLH
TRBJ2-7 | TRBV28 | ASSPSWGQGLYEQY
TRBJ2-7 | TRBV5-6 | ASSPGGRGYEQY
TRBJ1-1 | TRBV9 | ASNGQGHTEAF
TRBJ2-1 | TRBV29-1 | SVRTSGNHEQF
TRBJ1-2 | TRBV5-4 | ASSLAGEYGYT
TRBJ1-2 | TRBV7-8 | ASSLEEGSYGYT
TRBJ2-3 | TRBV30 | AWGGDTQY
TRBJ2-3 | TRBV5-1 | ASSMAGGATDTQY
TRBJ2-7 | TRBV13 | ASRASGGALEQY
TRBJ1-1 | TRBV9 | ASSGGQGLTEAF
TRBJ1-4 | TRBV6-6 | ASMPRLAAGEKLF
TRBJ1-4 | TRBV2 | ASSENAVLTEKLF
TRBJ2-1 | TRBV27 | ASSRGSYNEQF
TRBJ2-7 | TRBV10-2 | ASSGLGTTSRVHEQY
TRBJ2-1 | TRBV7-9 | ASSLGGAGEQF
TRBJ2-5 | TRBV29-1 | SGTQGIGLETQY
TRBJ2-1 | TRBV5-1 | ASSLAGDGRFEVEQF
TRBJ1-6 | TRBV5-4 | ASSLERPPDSPLH
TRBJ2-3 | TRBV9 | ASSVEGSTDTQY
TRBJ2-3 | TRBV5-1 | ASSLGVADRTDTQY
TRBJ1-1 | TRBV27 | ASSLSMADWNTEAF
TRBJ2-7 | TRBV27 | ASTSSGGSSYEQY
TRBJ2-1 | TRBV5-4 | ASSSRDYYNEQF
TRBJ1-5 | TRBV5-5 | ASILRDRGMDQPQH
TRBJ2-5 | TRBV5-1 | ASSLMPGVQETQY
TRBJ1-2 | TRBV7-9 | ASSLGEVHGYT
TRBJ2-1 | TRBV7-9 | ASRSPIGGRTNEQF
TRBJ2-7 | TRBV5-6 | ASSFWPTRRDRDLYEQY
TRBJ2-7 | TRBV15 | ATSRVEFSYEQY
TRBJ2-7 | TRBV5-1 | ASSLAPPSYEQY